One sample yielded the 23 T cell receptor beta chains listed below, sequenced in a study of T cells in localized non-small cell lung cancer. Clones were read by immunoSEQ multiplex PCR, and TCRdb kept only the in-frame ones, dropping some. This table has 2,500 to 3,500 clones, over 25% appearing once. Source: normal lung tissue next to the tumor, taken before any cancer treatment. The receptors originated from a male donor aged 60 or older with stage II lung adenocarcinoma.

This clone is termed hyperexpanded. This rearrangement joins TRBV14 to TRBJ2-1; 16 positions agree with TRBD2. CDR3 length equals 21 residues. Germline lookup yields CDR1 SGHDN and CDR2 FVKESK. The J segment lost 1 base and the V segment lost 6 bases, leaving 15 bases of the junction unmatched. For the CDR3, the DNA is TGTGCCAGCAGGCCCGATCCGGGACTAGCGGGAGGGAGTGGGTCCTACAATGAGCAGTTCTTC. It translates to CASRPDPGLAGGSGSYNEQFF.

The chain combines TRBV6-8 with TRBJ2-1; TRBD1 aligns across 9 bases. The CDR3 is 15 residues long. Germline values: CDR1 MNHGY, CDR2 SAAAGT. Trimming at V came to 4 bases and at J to 10 bases, leaving 11 bases not matched to a gene. The CDR3 sequence is CASSSSGTGKAEQFF. As DNA, the CDR3 is TGTGCCAGCAGTTCCTCCGGGACAGGGAAGGCCGAGCAGTTCTTC.

The chain joins TRBV18 to TRBJ2-5; 10 nucleotides agree with TRBD1. Trimming cost V 2 bases and J 4 bases; bases outside gene matches: 4. In germline, CDR1 is KGHSH, CDR2 LQKENI. The CDR3 totals 15 residues. Written as DNA, the CDR3 is TGTGCCAGCTCACCAAGGGACAGGGGCATAGAGACCCAGTACTTC. Residues: CASSPRDRGIETQYF.

In this sample, this clone turned up a few times. The chain carries TRBV18 and TRBJ2-6; TRBD1 matches 8 bases. V lost 2 bases and J lost 4; bases outside the gene matches: 7. This CDR3 is 17 amino acids long. The germline V gene has CDR1 KGHSH and CDR2 LQKENI. The CDR3 loop is CASSPGQGASGANVLTF. Here the CDR3 DNA reads TGTGCCAGCTCACCAGGGCAGGGGGCGTCGGGGGCCAACGTCCTGACTTTC.

The chain has TRBV5-1 and TRBJ2-7; 9 nucleotides match TRBD1. The CDR3 sequence is 15 residues long. CDR1 and CDR2 (germline): SGHRS, YFSETQ. Unmatched junction bases numbered 10, after V lost 3 bases and J lost 6 bases. CDR3 in DNA: TGCGCCAGCAGCTACCTCCAGGGACAGGGAGGCGAGCAGTACTTC. Amino acid sequence: CASSYLQGQGGEQYF. Full variable domain (missing parts from reference TRBV5-1 and TRBJ2-7): KAGVTQTPRYLIKTRGQQVTLSCSPISGHRSVSWYQQTPGQGLQFLFEYFSETQRNKGNFPGRFSGRQFSNSRSEMNVSTLELGDSALYLCASSYLQGQGGEQYFGPGTRLTVT.

Only a few counts were recorded for this clone. This chain connects TRBV11-3 to TRBJ2-3; 14 nucleotides align to TRBD2. V dropped 5 bases and J dropped 2; count of bases not matched to a gene: 6. The germline V gene has CDR1 SGHNT and CDR2 YENEEA. The CDR3 is 17 residues long. The CDR3 spells CASSQRLAGGTTDTQYF. DNA for the CDR3: TGTGCCAGCAGCCAACGACTAGCGGGGGGGACCACAGATACGCAGTATTTT. Combining the CDR3 with reference TRBV11-3 and TRBJ2-3 gives the whole variable domain EAGVVQSPRYKIIEKKQPVAFWCNPISGHNTLYWYLQNLGQGPELLIRYENEEAVDDSQLPKDRFSAERLKGVDSTLKIQPAELGDSAVYLCASSQRLAGGTTDTQYFGPGTRLTVL.

This sequence joins TRBV18 and TRBJ2-5; D is unclear. The V end lost 3 bases, the J end lost 3 bases, and 8 bases lay between the germline ends. The CDR3 extends over 13 amino acids. From germline, CDR1 is KGHSH and CDR2 LQKENI. In DNA form, the CDR3 reads TGTGCCAGCTCACCGAGCCCCGAAGAGACCCAGTACTTC. It encodes CASSPSPEETQYF.

The chain has TRBV5-1 and TRBJ2-6; perhaps TRBD2 as D (6 bases). Germline CDR1 SGHRS, CDR2 YFSETQ. There are 16 residues in the CDR3. V dropped 5 bases and J dropped 2 bases, with 14 bases sitting between them. DNA for the CDR3: TGCGCCAGCAGAGGCGGGGCCGCTACTGGGGCCAACGTCCTGACTTTC. Protein sequence: CASRGGAATGANVLTF.

This clone was seen a handful of times. This chain joins TRBV12-5 and TRBJ2-7, with D possibly being TRBD1 (6 bases). The germline V gene encodes CDR1 LGHNT and CDR2 FRNRAP. This CDR3 contains 14 residues. V was cut by 1 base and J by 3 bases, with 10 bases left in between. CDR3 DNA: TGTGCTAGTGGTTTGGGGCTAGGGGGCTACGAGCAGTACTTC. This sequence encodes CASGLGLGGYEQYF.

This clone has more than one count but fewer than ten. The gene calls are TRBV6-7 and TRBJ2-7, with a possible D match to TRBD1 (6 bases). TRBV6-7 is identified as an open reading frame with a role that is uncertain. The CDR3 consists of 15 residues. Trimming removed 5 bases at V and 2 bases at J, with 16 bases between. CDR3 sequence: CASSEASGGAYEQYF. Here the CDR3 DNA reads TGTGCCAGCAGTGAAGCCAGTGGGGGCGCCTACGAGCAGTACTTC.

The CDR3 loop is CASSIEAGGPYTGELFF. Written as DNA, the CDR3 is TGTGCCAGTAGTATCGAAGCGGGGGGGCCCTACACCGGGGAGCTGTTTTTT. This chain joins TRBV19 and TRBJ2-2; 10 nucleotides align to TRBD2. Germline V gives CDR1 LNHDA, CDR2 SQIVND (reference sequence). The trim removed 3 bases at V and 3 bases at J, leaving 7 bases unmatched. This CDR3 contains 17 residues.

Only a few counts were recorded for this clone. The V and J genes are TRBV9 and TRBJ1-1; D is unclear. Germline CDR1 SGDLS, CDR2 YYNGEE. Trimming stripped 0 bases from V and 1 base from J, with 10 bases between. The CDR3 sequence is 15 residues long. CDR3 sequence (DNA): TGTGCCAGCAGCGTAGGGCCGGGTTCGAACACTGAAGCTTTCTTT. It translates to CASSVGPGSNTEAFF.

This clone appeared a few times. V usage is TRBV11-3 and J usage is TRBJ1-2; weak D call: TRBD1 (5 bases). CDR3 length: 15 amino acids. CDR1 is SGHNT and CDR2 is YENEEA in the germline V gene. Between the trimmed V and J ends, which lost 5 bases and 0 bases, there was a span of 13 bases. Written as DNA, the CDR3 is TGTGCCAGCAGCCTCCCCGGGACGCCTAACTATGGCTACACCTTC. Its translation is CASSLPGTPNYGYTF.

The gene calls are TRBV6-1 and TRBJ1-2; tentatively, D is TRBD1 (6 bases). The V gene's germline CDR1 is MNHNS and CDR2 SASEGT. Trimming left V 0 bases short and J 6 bases short, with 11 bases between. The CDR3 contains 14 residues. The CDR3 region is CASSEAVQGHGYTF. The CDR3, as DNA: TGTGCCAGCAGTGAAGCGGTCCAGGGGCATGGCTACACCTTC.

The chain uses TRBV27 and TRBJ2-5, with 15 bases lining up with TRBD2. Germline V gene sequence: CDR1 MNHEY, CDR2 SMNVEV (reference sequence). Unmatched junction bases numbered 7, after V lost 3 bases and J lost 5 bases. CDR3 length equals 17 residues. This chain's CDR3 is CASSLRTSGRVGETQYF. In nucleotides, the CDR3 is TGTGCCAGCAGTTTGCGGACTAGCGGGAGGGTAGGGGAGACCCAGTACTTC.

The chain joins TRBV5-1 to TRBJ2-2, with 8 bases fitting TRBD1. The CDR3 consists of 16 residues. The germline CDR1 and CDR2 sequences are SGHRS and YFSETQ. Trimming cost V 0 bases and J 1 base; bases outside gene matches: 2. The CDR3 coding sequence is TGCGCCAGCAGCTTGGATGGGACAGGGAACACCGGGGAGCTGTTTTTT. Protein product: CASSLDGTGNTGELFF. The variable domain in full, completed from reference TRBV5-1 and TRBJ2-2, reads KAGVTQTPRYLIKTRGQQVTLSCSPISGHRSVSWYQQTPGQGLQFLFEYFSETQRNKGNFPGRFSGRQFSNSRSEMNVSTLELGDSALYLCASSLDGTGNTGELFFGEGSRLTVL.

This clone showed up many times. This sequence joins TRBV11-3 and TRBJ2-4, with D uncertain. The CDR3 is 15 residues long. With 7 bases removed from V and 6 bases from J, the gap between germline ends came to 19 bases. Germline V gives CDR1 SGHNT, CDR2 YENEEA. The CDR3 DNA sequence: TGTGCCAGCATCCAAGACGAGCAGGTTAGAAACATTCAGTACTTC. Translation gives CASIQDEQVRNIQYF.

The genes are TRBV10-2 and TRBJ1-1; 9 nucleotides line up with TRBD1. Germline V CDR1 and CDR2: WSHSY, SAAADI. The CDR3 contains 14 residues. The junction had 12 bases not matched to a gene; V was cut back by 5 bases and J by 11 bases. The CDR3 DNA reads TGCGCCAGCAGTTCACCGGGACAGGGTAATCGGGCTTTCTTT. Protein: CASSSPGQGNRAFF.

This clone is large (0.1 to 1%) in the sample. The chain has TRBV11-3 and TRBJ1-1, with D possibly matching TRBD1 (5 bases). V was cut by 3 bases and J by 5 bases, with 13 bases left in between. The CDR3 length is 14 residues. Germline V CDR1 and CDR2: SGHNT, YENEEA. The CDR3 region has the DNA TGTGCCAGCAGCTTCGGGGCCGTGGGGACTGAAGCTTTCTTT. Residues: CASSFGAVGTEAFF.

This clone was picked up a small number of times. This CDR3 reads CASSRLAGSSYNEQFF. CDR3 sequence (DNA): TGTGCCAGCAGCCGACTAGCGGGTAGCTCCTACAATGAGCAGTTCTTC. The J gene is TRBJ2-1, the V gene TRBV7-5; the table assigns TRBD2, which was not confirmed against the DNA. TRBV7-5 is a pseudogene locus. The CDR3 totals 16 residues.

This clone was observed a handful of times. The rearrangement links TRBV6-8 to TRBJ1-2; D perhaps matches TRBD1 (5 bases). The CDR3 loop spans 14 amino acids. Germline values: CDR1 MNHGY, CDR2 SAAAGT. The ends were cut back, 5 bases at V and 8 bases at J, with 18 bases in the middle. The CDR3 loop is CASSDLPGAQGYTF. In DNA, the CDR3 is TGTGCCAGCAGTGACCTCCCTGGGGCGCAAGGCTACACCTTC.

V usage is TRBV28 and J usage is TRBJ2-1, with TRBD1 identical over 10 bases. The junction had 3 bases not matched to a gene; V was cut back by 3 bases and J by 10 bases. This CDR3 is 13 amino acids long. In germline, CDR1 is MDHEN, CDR2 SYDVKM. The CDR3 nucleotides read TGTGCCAGCAGTTTTAGGGACAGGGGCGAGCAGTTCTTC. Translation: CASSFRDRGEQFF.

The genes are TRBV19 and TRBJ2-3, with TRBD1 as a possible D gene (6 bases). The germline V gene encodes CDR1 LNHDA and CDR2 SQIVND (reference sequence). The V and J ends lost 7 bases and 0 bases respectively, with 14 bases between them. The CDR3 totals 15 residues. CDR3 sequence (DNA): TGTGCCAGTAAGAGGACAGAAGTTAGCACAGATACGCAGTATTTT. Translating it yields CASKRTEVSTDTQYF.